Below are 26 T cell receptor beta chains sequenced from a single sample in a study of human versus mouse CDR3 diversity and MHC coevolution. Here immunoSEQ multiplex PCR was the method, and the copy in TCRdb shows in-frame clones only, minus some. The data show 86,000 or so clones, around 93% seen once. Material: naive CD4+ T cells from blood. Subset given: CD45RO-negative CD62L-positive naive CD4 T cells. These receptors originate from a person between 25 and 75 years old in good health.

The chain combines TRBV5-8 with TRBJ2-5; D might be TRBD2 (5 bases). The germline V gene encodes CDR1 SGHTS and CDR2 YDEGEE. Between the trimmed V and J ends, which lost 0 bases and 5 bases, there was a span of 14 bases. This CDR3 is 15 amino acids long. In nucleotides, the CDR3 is TGTGCCAGCAGCTTGGTCGGGGTCTCCGGGGAGACCCAGTACTTC. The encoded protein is CASSLVGVSGETQYF.

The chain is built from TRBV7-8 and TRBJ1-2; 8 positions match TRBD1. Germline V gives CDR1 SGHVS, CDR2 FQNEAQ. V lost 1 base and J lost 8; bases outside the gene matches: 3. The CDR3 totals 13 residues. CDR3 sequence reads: CASSLGQGRGYTF. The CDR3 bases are TGTGCCAGCAGCTTAGGACAGGGGCGAGGCTACACCTTC. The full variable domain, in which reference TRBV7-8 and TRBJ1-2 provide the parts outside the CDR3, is GAGVSQSPRYKVAKRGQDVALRCDPISGHVSLFWYQQALGQGPEFLTYFQNEAQLDKSGLPSDRFFAERPEGSVSTLKIQRTQQEDSAVYLCASSLGQGRGYTFGSGTRLTVV.

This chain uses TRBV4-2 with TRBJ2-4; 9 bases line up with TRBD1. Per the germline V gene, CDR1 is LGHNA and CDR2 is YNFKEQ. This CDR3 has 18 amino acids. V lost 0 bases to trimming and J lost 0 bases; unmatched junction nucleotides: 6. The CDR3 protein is CASSQDWGQGLAKNIQYF. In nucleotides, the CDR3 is TGTGCCAGCAGCCAAGACTGGGGACAGGGACTAGCCAAAAACATTCAGTACTTC.

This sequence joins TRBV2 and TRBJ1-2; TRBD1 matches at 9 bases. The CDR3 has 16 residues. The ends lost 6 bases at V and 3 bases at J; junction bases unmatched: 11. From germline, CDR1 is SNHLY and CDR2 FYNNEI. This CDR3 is CASSNRGPGGDYGYTF. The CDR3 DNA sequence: TGTGCCAGCAGCAACAGGGGGCCAGGCGGGGACTATGGCTACACCTTC.

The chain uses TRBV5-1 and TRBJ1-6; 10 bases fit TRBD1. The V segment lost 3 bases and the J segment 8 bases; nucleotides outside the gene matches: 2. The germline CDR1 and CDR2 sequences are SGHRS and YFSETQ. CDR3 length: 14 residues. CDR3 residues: CASSSGQGDSPLHF. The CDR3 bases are TGCGCCAGCAGCTCTGGACAGGGGGATTCACCCCTCCACTTT.

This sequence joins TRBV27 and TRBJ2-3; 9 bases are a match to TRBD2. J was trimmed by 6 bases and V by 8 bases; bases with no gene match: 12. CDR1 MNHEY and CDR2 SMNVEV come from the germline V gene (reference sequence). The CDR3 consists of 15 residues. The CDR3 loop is CASEGLAGTLDTQYF. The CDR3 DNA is TGTGCCAGCGAGGGGCTAGCGGGAACCCTGGATACGCAGTATTTT.

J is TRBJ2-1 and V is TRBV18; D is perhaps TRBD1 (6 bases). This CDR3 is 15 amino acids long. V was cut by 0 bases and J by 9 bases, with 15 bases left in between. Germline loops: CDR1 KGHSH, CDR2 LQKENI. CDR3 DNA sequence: TGTGCCAGCTCACCACCAGCCACAGGGCTTGCTGAGCAGTTCTTC. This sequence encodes CASSPPATGLAEQFF.

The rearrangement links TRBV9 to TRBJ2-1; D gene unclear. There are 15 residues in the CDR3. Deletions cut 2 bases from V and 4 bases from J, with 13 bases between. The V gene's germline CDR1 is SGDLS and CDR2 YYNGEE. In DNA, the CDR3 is TGTGCCAGCAGCGTCCACTCACTTATATACAATGAGCAGTTCTTC. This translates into CASSVHSLIYNEQFF.

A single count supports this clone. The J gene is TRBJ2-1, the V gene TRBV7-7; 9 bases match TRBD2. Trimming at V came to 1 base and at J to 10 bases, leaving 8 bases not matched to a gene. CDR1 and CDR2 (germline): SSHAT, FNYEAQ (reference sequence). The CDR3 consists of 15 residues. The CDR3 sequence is CASSLEGSGGGEQFF. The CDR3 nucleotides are TGTGCCAGCAGCTTAGAGGGTAGCGGGGGCGGGGAGCAGTTCTTC.

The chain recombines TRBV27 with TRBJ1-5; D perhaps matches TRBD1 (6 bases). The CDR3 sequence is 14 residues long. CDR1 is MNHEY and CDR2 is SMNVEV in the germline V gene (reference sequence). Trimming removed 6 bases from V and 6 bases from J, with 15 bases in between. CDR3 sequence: CASSLGGAGQPQHF. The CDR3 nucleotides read TGTGCCAGCAGCCTGGGGGGGGCGGGTCAGCCCCAGCATTTT.

The CDR3 spells CASSPLWGQGNEQFF. As DNA, the CDR3 is TGTGCCAGCAGTCCCTTATGGGGACAGGGCAATGAGCAGTTCTTC. The V call is TRBV6-5, the J call TRBJ2-1, with TRBD1 matching 9 bases. The germline V gene has CDR1 MNHEY and CDR2 SVGAGI. The CDR3 extends over 15 amino acids. V gave up 5 bases and J gave up 6 bases; unmatched junction bases: 8.

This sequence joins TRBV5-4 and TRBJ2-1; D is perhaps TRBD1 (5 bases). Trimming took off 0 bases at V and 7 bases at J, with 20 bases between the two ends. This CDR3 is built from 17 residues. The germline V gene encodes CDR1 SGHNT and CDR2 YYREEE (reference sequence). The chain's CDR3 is CASSLGIPQGKLNEQFF. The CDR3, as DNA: TGTGCCAGCAGCTTGGGGATACCTCAGGGAAAGCTGAATGAGCAGTTCTTC.

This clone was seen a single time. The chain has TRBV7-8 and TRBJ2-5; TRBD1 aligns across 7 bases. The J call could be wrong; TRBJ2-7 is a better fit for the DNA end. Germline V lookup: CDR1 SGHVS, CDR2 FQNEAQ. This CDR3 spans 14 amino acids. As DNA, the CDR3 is TGTGCCAGCAGCCCACAGGGGTACTCCTACGAGCAGTACTTC. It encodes CASSPQGYSYEQYF.

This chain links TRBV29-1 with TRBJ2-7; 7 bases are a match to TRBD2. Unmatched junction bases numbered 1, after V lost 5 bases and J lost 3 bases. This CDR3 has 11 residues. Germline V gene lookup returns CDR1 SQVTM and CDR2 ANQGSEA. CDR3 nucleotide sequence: TGCAGCGTTAGCGGGGTCTACGAGCAGTACTTC. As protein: CSVSGVYEQYF.

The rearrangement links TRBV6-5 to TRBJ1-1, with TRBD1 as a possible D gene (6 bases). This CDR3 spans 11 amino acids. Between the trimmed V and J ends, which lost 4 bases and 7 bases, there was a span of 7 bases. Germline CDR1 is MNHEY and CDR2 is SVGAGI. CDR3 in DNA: TGTGCCAGCAGTTCGACAGGTGAAGCTTTCTTT. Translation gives CASSSTGEAFF.

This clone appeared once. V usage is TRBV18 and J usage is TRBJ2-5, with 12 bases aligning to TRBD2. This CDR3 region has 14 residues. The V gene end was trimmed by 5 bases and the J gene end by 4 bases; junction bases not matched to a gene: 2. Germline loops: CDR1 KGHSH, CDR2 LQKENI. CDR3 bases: TGTGCCAGCTCATCGGGACTAGCGGGAGAGACCCAGTACTTC. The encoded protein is CASSSGLAGETQYF. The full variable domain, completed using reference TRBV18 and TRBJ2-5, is NAGVMQNPRHLVRRRGQEARLRCSPMKGHSHVYWYRQLPEEGLKFMVYLQKENIIDESGMPKERFSAEFPKEGPSILRIQQVVRGDSAAYFCASSSGLAGETQYFGPGTRLLVL.

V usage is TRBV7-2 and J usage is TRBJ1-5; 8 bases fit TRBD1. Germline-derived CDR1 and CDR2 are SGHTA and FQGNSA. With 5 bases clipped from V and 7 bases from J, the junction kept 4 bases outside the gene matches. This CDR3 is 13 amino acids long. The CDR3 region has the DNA TGTGCCAGCAGCCCGGACAGGGCGCAGCCCCAGCATTTT. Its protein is CASSPDRAQPQHF.

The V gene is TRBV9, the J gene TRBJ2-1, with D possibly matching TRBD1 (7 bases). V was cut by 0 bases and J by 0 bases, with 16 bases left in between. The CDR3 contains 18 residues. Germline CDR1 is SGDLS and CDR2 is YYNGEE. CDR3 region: CASSVEGAGTSSYNEQFF. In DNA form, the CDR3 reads TGTGCCAGCAGCGTAGAGGGGGCGGGGACAAGCTCCTACAATGAGCAGTTCTTC.

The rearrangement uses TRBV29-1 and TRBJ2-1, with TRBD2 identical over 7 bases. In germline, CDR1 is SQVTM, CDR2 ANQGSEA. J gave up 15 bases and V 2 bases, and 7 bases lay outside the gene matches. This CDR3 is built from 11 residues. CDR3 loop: CSVETGLVRFF. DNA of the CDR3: TGCAGCGTTGAAACCGGACTAGTTCGGTTCTTC.

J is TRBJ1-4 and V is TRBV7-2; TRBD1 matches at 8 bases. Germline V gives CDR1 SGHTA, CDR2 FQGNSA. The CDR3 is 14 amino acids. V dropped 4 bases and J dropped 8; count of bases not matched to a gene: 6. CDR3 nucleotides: TGTGCCAGCAGCTCAAGACAGGGGTCGGAAAAACTGTTTTTT. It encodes CASSSRQGSEKLFF.

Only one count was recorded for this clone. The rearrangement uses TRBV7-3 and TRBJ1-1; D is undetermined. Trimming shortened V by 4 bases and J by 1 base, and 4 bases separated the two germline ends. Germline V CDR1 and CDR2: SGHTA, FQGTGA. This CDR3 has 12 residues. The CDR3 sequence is CASSSWNTEAFF. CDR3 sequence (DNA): TGTGCCAGCAGCTCTTGGAACACTGAAGCTTTCTTT.

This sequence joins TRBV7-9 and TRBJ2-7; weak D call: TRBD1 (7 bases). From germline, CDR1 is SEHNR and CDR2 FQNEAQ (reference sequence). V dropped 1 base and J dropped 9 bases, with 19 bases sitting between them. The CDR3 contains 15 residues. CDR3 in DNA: TGTGCCAGCAGCTTAGGGGGGGTCAGGGGGTCCCGGCAGTACTTC. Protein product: CASSLGGVRGSRQYF.

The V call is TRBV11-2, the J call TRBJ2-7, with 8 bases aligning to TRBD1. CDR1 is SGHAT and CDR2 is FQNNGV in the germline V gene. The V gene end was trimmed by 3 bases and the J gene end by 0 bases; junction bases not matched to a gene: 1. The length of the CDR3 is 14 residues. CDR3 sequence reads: CASSLDRASYEQYF. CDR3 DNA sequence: TGTGCCAGCAGCTTGGACAGGGCCTCCTACGAGCAGTACTTC.

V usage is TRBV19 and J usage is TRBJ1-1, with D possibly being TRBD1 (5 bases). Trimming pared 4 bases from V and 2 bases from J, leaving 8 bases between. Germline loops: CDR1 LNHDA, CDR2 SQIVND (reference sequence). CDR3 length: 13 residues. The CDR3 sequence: CASSRGSNTEAFF. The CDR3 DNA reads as TGTGCCAGTAGTAGGGGCAGCAACACTGAAGCTTTCTTT. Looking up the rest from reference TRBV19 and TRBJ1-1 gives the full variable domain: DGGITQSPKYLFRKEGQNVTLSCEQNLNHDAMYWYRQDPGQGLRLIYYSQIVNDFQKGDIAEGYSVSREKKESFPLTVTSAQKNPTAFYLCASSRGSNTEAFFGQGTRLTVV.

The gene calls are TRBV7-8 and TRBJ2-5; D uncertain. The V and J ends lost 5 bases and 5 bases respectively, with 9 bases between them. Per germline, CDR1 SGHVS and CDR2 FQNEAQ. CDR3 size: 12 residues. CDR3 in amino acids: CASSPPRETQYF. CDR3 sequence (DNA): TGTGCCAGCAGCCCCCCGAGGGAGACCCAGTACTTC.

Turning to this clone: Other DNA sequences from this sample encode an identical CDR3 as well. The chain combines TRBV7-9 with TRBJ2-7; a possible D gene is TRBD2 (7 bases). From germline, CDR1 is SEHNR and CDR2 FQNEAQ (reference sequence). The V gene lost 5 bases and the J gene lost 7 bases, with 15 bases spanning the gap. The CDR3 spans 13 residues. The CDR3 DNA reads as TGTGCCAGCAGCCCCGGGGGGCCAGGGGAGCAGTACTTC. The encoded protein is CASSPGGPGEQYF.